Each of the 30 T cell receptor beta chains below was sequenced from the same sample in a study of cytomegalovirus exposure and HLA in healthy donors (TCRdb year 2017). Receptor libraries were prepared by the immunoSEQ multiplex PCR assay. A mixture of 60 forward primers for TCR Vbeta segments and 13 reverse primers for TCR Jbeta segments was used in the multiplex PCR. Entries here come from immuneACCESS through TCRdb and include only in-frame sequences with V and J called. Some clones fail to appear in such tables; in the studies checked, an unresolved V gene covers under half of the shortfall, and the cause of the remainder is unknown. The sample table records 110,000 to 150,000 clones; 75% to 90% of these occur just once. Around 4.4% of the sample is taken by the ten largest. Sequenced: PBMCs. These receptors all come from a man in his forties or fifties in good health and CMV-seronegative.

The chain carries TRBV5-1 and TRBJ1-2, with 7 nucleotides matching TRBD1. V shed 4 bases, J shed 6 bases, and the junction held 6 bases outside the gene matches. CDR3 length: 13 amino acids. The germline CDR1 and CDR2 sequences are SGHRS and YFSETQ. The CDR3 DNA reads TGCGCCAGCAGCGAGGACAGGAGAAATGGCTACACCTTC. Its protein is CASSEDRRNGYTF.

This clone was observed a single time. The gene calls are TRBV9 and TRBJ2-7; 8 bases fit TRBD1. The trim removed 3 bases at V and 0 bases at J, leaving 5 bases unmatched. Germline CDR1 and CDR2: SGDLS and YYNGEE. The CDR3 totals 15 residues. CDR3 coding DNA: TGTGCCAGCAGCGCCCACAGGGGGAGCTCCTACGAGCAGTACTTC. It codes for CASSAHRGSSYEQYF.

The CDR3 sequence is CASGLVRGVSYNEQFF. The CDR3 DNA sequence: TGTGCTAGTGGTTTGGTACGCGGGGTCTCCTACAATGAGCAGTTCTTC. The chain couples TRBV12-5 to TRBJ2-1, with D possibly matching TRBD2 (6 bases). The V gene lost 0 bases and the J gene lost 0 bases, with 9 bases spanning the gap. The CDR3 has 16 residues. The germline gives CDR1 LGHNT, CDR2 FRNRAP.

This chain links TRBV19 with TRBJ2-7, with 9 bases lining up with TRBD1. V dropped 5 bases and J dropped 3; count of bases not matched to a gene: 2. The CDR3 runs 13 residues. Germline lookup yields CDR1 LNHDA and CDR2 SQIVND (reference sequence). The CDR3 nucleotides read TGTGCCAGTAGTCGGACAGGGGACTACGAGCAGTACTTC. It is translated as CASSRTGDYEQYF.

The rearrangement links TRBV27 to TRBJ1-6, with D tentatively TRBD1 (5 bases). The CDR3 has 12 residues. Trimming took off 9 bases at V and 9 bases at J, with 12 bases between the two ends. Looked up from germline, CDR1 is MNHEY and CDR2 is SMNVEV (reference sequence). The CDR3 DNA reads TGTGCCAGTGGACAAAATCTTTCACCCCTCCACTTT. Translating it yields CASGQNLSPLHF.

V is TRBV7-2 and J is TRBJ1-4, with TRBD1 matching over 7 bases. V dropped 4 bases and J dropped 0; count of bases not matched to a gene: 2. This CDR3 comprises 15 residues. CDR1 SGHTA and CDR2 FQGNSA come from the germline V gene. CDR3 sequence: CASSSDRATNEKLFF. The DNA for the CDR3 is TGTGCCAGCAGCTCCGACAGGGCAACTAATGAAAAACTGTTTTTT.

The chain uses TRBV11-2 and TRBJ2-1; D is unclear. Trimming left V 5 bases short and J 6 bases short, with 11 bases between. The V gene's germline CDR1 is SGHAT and CDR2 FQNNGV. The CDR3 consists of 13 residues. The CDR3 protein is CASSLTTPNEQFF. CDR3 in DNA: TGTGCCAGCAGCCTAACTACTCCCAATGAGCAGTTCTTC.

The chain joins TRBV11-3 to TRBJ2-5; 14 nucleotides line up with TRBD2. The CDR3 consists of 15 residues. After removal of 4 bases from V and 7 bases from J, the junction contained 5 bases not matched to a gene. Germline CDR1 and CDR2: SGHNT and YENEEA. CDR3 DNA: TGTGCCAGCAGCTGGACTAGCGGGGGGTCGGGGACCCAGTACTTC. The encoded protein is CASSWTSGGSGTQYF.

V is TRBV27 and J is TRBJ1-1; TRBD1 might be the D (5 bases). CDR1 is MNHEY, CDR2 SMNVEV, per germline (reference sequence). CDR3 size: 14 residues. Trimming removed 6 bases from V and 2 bases from J, with 13 bases in between. The CDR3 spells CASSQRQRNTEAFF. The CDR3 DNA is TGTGCCAGCAGCCAACGACAGCGAAACACTGAAGCTTTCTTT.

V gene TRBV19 combines with J gene TRBJ1-4; 9 bases line up with TRBD1. The CDR3 is made up of 14 amino acids. Germline V lookup: CDR1 LNHDA, CDR2 SQIVND (reference sequence). The V and J ends lost 6 bases and 5 bases, in that order; junction bases with no gene match: 4. CDR3 region: CASRPGQGNEKLFF. CDR3 nucleotide sequence: TGTGCCAGTAGACCGGGACAGGGAAATGAAAAACTGTTTTTT.

This chain uses TRBV5-1 with TRBJ2-3; 9 bases are shared with TRBD2. V shed 0 bases and J 5 bases; nucleotides not matched to a gene: 4. Germline V gene lookup returns CDR1 SGHRS and CDR2 YFSETQ. The CDR3 totals 15 residues. Here the CDR3 reads CASSLASGELDTQYF. The CDR3 DNA reads TGCGCCAGCAGCTTGGCTAGCGGGGAGCTAGATACGCAGTATTTT.

This clone was observed a handful of times. The chain is built from TRBV11-2 and TRBJ2-4, with 10 positions matching TRBD2. CDR3 length: 14 residues. The germline V gene has CDR1 SGHAT and CDR2 FQNNGV. The J segment lost 4 bases and the V segment lost 5 bases, leaving 2 bases of the junction unmatched. The CDR3 nucleotides are TGTGCCAGCAGCCTTAGCGGGGGGAAAAACATTCAGTACTTC. Translation gives CASSLSGGKNIQYF.

The chain joins TRBV10-1 to TRBJ2-4, with 9 bases matching TRBD2. Per the germline V gene, CDR1 is WNHNN and CDR2 is SYGVQD (reference sequence). The CDR3 is made up of 14 amino acids. With V trimmed by 0 bases and J by 10 bases, 4 bases remained unmatched. CDR3 loop: CASSESGAGGIQYF. CDR3 coding DNA: TGCGCCAGCAGTGAGTCTGGAGCGGGGGGAATTCAGTACTTC.

The rearrangement uses TRBV9 and TRBJ1-3, with D unresolved. V shed 0 bases and J shed 4 bases, with 5 bases lying between them. Germline lookup yields CDR1 SGDLS and CDR2 YYNGEE. CDR3 length: 13 residues. In DNA form, the CDR3 reads TGTGCCAGCAGCGTAGCTTTAGGAAACACCATATATTTT. It translates to CASSVALGNTIYF.

The chain joins TRBV4-3 to TRBJ1-2; 8 positions match TRBD1. The V segment lost 4 bases and the J segment 1 base; nucleotides outside the gene matches: 2. Germline V CDR1 and CDR2: LGHNA, YSLEER. This CDR3 contains 14 residues. CDR3 DNA sequence: TGCGCCAGCAGCCCCGGACAGGGTAACTATGGCTACACCTTC. It is translated as CASSPGQGNYGYTF.

The V gene is TRBV2, the J gene TRBJ2-7, with a weak D call TRBD2 (6 bases). The CDR3 loop spans 12 amino acids. V was pared by 5 bases and J by 7 bases, with 12 bases between. Looked up from germline, CDR1 is SNHLY and CDR2 is FYNNEI. The CDR3 DNA is TGTGCCAGCAGTATTGGGACTCAAGAGCAGTACTTC. It codes for CASSIGTQEQYF.

This chain joins TRBV4-3 and TRBJ1-5; no definite D call. This CDR3 is built from 13 residues. Germline assignment: CDR1 LGHNA and CDR2 YSLEER. V lost 6 bases and J lost 7, with 13 bases in between. CDR3 coding DNA: TGCGCCAGCAGTTGGCAAACACGCCAGCCCCAGCATTTT. Amino acids: CASSWQTRQPQHF.

Remarks on this clone: No conserved phenylalanine or tryptophan ends this CDR3, so it is likely a read error. V usage is TRBV7-9 and J usage is TRBJ1-5; 10 positions agree with TRBD1. From germline, CDR1 is SEHNR and CDR2 FQNEAQ (reference sequence). Germline trimming cut 5 bases from V and 5 bases from J; bases unmatched to any gene: 12. This CDR3 is 17 amino acids long. The CDR3 DNA reads as TGTGCCAGCAGCCCAGGGACAGGGGTTCAGGAGGATCAGCCCCAGCATCTT. Its protein is CASSPGTGVQEDQPQHL.

This chain links TRBV5-1 with TRBJ2-2; 10 bases fit TRBD2. V lost 7 bases and J lost 4; bases outside the gene matches: 13. The CDR3 is made up of 17 amino acids. Germline V gene sequence: CDR1 SGHRS, CDR2 YFSETQ. This CDR3 reads CASAGTSGVSRTGELFF. The DNA for the CDR3 is TGCGCCAGCGCTGGTACTAGCGGGGTTAGTCGCACCGGGGAGCTGTTTTTT.

This clone has only a few counts. This chain links TRBV6-4 with TRBJ1-1; 8 bases fit TRBD1. CDR1 is MRHNA, CDR2 SNTAGT, per germline. The CDR3 contains 13 residues. The trim removed 2 bases at V and 5 bases at J, leaving 1 base unmatched. The CDR3 loop reads CASSDDRGTEAFF. CDR3 nucleotides: TGTGCCAGCAGTGACGACAGGGGAACTGAAGCTTTCTTT.

This rearrangement joins TRBV11-3 to TRBJ2-7; 7 bases line up with TRBD2. Germline CDR1 is SGHNT and CDR2 is YENEEA. This CDR3 region has 15 residues. V gave up 5 bases and J gave up 2 bases; unmatched junction bases: 9. The chain's CDR3 is CASSPGGPFAYEQYF. CDR3 bases: TGTGCCAGCAGCCCGGGAGGTCCCTTTGCCTACGAGCAGTACTTC.

J is TRBJ2-2 and V is TRBV9; TRBD1 aligns across 9 bases. V dropped 0 bases and J dropped 4; count of bases not matched to a gene: 7. CDR3 length equals 17 residues. The germline V gene encodes CDR1 SGDLS and CDR2 YYNGEE. CDR3 coding DNA: TGTGCCAGCAGCGTAGCACCCACAGGGGGCGGCACCGGGGAGCTGTTTTTT. Its protein product is CASSVAPTGGGTGELFF.

This chain connects TRBV7-2 to TRBJ2-2; no reliable D call. The CDR3 contains 12 residues. V was trimmed by 5 bases and J by 5 bases, leaving 6 bases between them. CDR1 and CDR2 (germline): SGHTA, FQGNSA. The CDR3 nucleotides are TGTGCCAGCAGCAGCTATACCGGGGAGCTGTTTTTT. This encodes CASSSYTGELFF.

V and J are TRBV7-3 and TRBJ2-7; D possibly corresponds to TRBD1 (6 bases). The CDR3 covers 15 residues. The V end was cut by 4 bases, the J end by 0 bases, with 13 bases between. From germline, CDR1 is SGHTA and CDR2 FQGTGA. For the CDR3, the DNA is TGTGCCAGCAGCTCCCCTCGACAGGCCTCCTACGAGCAGTACTTC. This translates into CASSSPRQASYEQYF. Drawing the rest from reference TRBV7-3 and TRBJ2-7, the complete variable domain is GAGVSQTPSNKVTEKGKYVELRCDPISGHTALYWYRQSLGQGPEFLIYFQGTGAADDSGLPNDRFFAVRPEGSVSTLKIQRTERGDSAVYLCASSSPRQASYEQYFGPGTRLTVT.

This clone was picked up one time. This chain uses TRBV27 with TRBJ2-7, with D hard to call. V lost 2 bases and J 2 bases, leaving 10 bases between the germline ends. The CDR3 is 14 amino acids. Germline V gene sequence: CDR1 MNHEY, CDR2 SMNVEV (reference sequence). Written as DNA, the CDR3 is TGTGCCAGCAGTTTAGGGCACACAACCTACGAGCAGTACTTC. Its translation is CASSLGHTTYEQYF.

This clone has just a few counts. The chain couples TRBV21-1 to TRBJ1-5. TRBV21-1 is an annotated pseudogene. The CDR3 length is 15 residues. The CDR3 nucleotides are TGTGCCAGCAGCAAAGGAACCCCTCGGGGGCAGCCCCAGCATTTT. Translation: CASSKGTPRGQPQHF.

The chain has TRBV4-1 and TRBJ2-5; 14 nucleotides align to TRBD2. The CDR3 loop spans 17 amino acids. With V trimmed by 4 bases and J by 5 bases, 9 bases remained unmatched. Germline CDR1 is MGHRA and CDR2 is YSYEKL. CDR3 in amino acids: CASSPWTSGGLEETQYF. The CDR3 DNA is TGCGCCAGCAGCCCCTGGACTAGCGGGGGGCTGGAGGAGACCCAGTACTTC.

This chain uses TRBV18 with TRBJ2-2, with 8 bases matching TRBD1. There are 15 residues in the CDR3. Germline assignment: CDR1 KGHSH and CDR2 LQKENI. The trim removed 5 bases at V and 5 bases at J, leaving 7 bases unmatched. DNA of the CDR3: TGTGCCAGCTCAGCTGGACAGGGAAAGACCGGGGAGCTGTTTTTT. Its protein is CASSAGQGKTGELFF.

The J gene is TRBJ2-2, the V gene TRBV27, with D possibly being TRBD2 (5 bases). The CDR3 has 13 residues. V lost 4 bases and J 5 bases, leaving 8 bases between the germline ends. Germline lookup yields CDR1 MNHEY and CDR2 SMNVEV (reference sequence). CDR3 residues: CASSSRVTGELFF. CDR3 sequence (DNA): TGTGCCAGCAGTTCGCGGGTTACCGGGGAGCTGTTTTTT.

V and J are TRBV30 and TRBJ2-7, with TRBD1 identical over 10 bases. The junction had 6 bases not matched to a gene; V was cut back by 5 bases and J by 2 bases. This CDR3 spans 14 amino acids. Per the germline V gene, CDR1 is GTSNPN and CDR2 is SVGIG (reference sequence). The CDR3 DNA follows: TGTGCCTGGGCCGGACAGGGGGGACCCTACGAGCAGTACTTC. Protein sequence: CAWAGQGGPYEQYF.